This T cell receptor (beta chain) came from a study of T cells in Graves' hyperthyroidism and ophthalmopathy. Study-level information: At the time of initial diagnosis and before any treatment, peripheral blood was collected. Study-wide results and caveats: Blood also showed most of the thyroid clonotypes that were expanded above 0.001.

RNA transcripts gave rise to amplified TCR beta CDR3 regions. The primer set for the first-round RT-PCR of the TCR CDR3 was HTBI. From the multiplex PCR reads, TCRdb called clonotypes with MiXCR, one entry per CDR3 protein. The sample has roughly 290,000 distinct CDR3 sequences, less than 15% seen once. Germline lookup yields CDR1 SEHNR and CDR2 FQNEAQ (reference sequence). Trimming removed 4 bases from V and 2 bases from J, with 9 bases in between. CDR3 length: 13 residues. Turning to this clonotype: Its specificity is unknown.

Used for diagnoses were clinical symptoms, serum thyroxine and TRAb, thyroid ultrasound and orbital computed tomography. Each 10 ml fresh peripheral blood draw supplied the PBMCs. Sequences were obtained from blood. The clonotype comes from a woman aged 25-40 years with Graves' hyperthyroidism that later progressed to Graves' ophthalmopathy. The chain has TRBV7-9 and TRBJ2-7, with TRBD2 as a possible D gene (5 bases). The CDR3: CASSSPGAYEQYF. CDR3 nucleotides: TGTGCCAGCAGCTCGCCCGGGGCCTACGAGCAGTACTTC.